These 13 T cell receptor beta chains were all obtained from the same sample, sequenced in a study of blood T cell repertoires in COVID-19. Some clones are missing from TCRdb's copy, which holds only in-frame ones; the method was immunoSEQ multiplex PCR. Here the sample spans around 50,000 clones, less than 85% being singletons. The sample comprised peripheral blood. Receptors originate from a human donor in a cohort sampled during active COVID-19.

The chain links TRBV6-2 or TRBV6-3 to TRBJ1-2; D perhaps matches TRBD1 (6 bases). The V gene lost 6 bases and the J gene lost 7 bases, with 12 bases spanning the gap. This CDR3 spans 12 amino acids. Germline CDR1 is MNHEY and CDR2 is SVGEGT. The CDR3 DNA sequence: TGTGCCAGCAGCCTCCGGGACATTGGCTACACCTTC. Encoded protein: CASSLRDIGYTF.

The chain joins TRBV6-5 to TRBJ1-1; D not resolved. The germline V gene encodes CDR1 MNHEY and CDR2 SVGAGI. The CDR3 is made up of 13 amino acids. Between the trimmed V and J ends, which lost 9 bases and 7 bases, there was a span of 18 bases. CDR3 region: CASRPGESVEAFF. The CDR3 DNA is TGTGCCAGTCGGCCCGGGGAGTCGGTTGAAGCTTTCTTT.

The rearrangement joins TRBV10-1 to TRBJ2-1, with TRBD1 matching over 7 bases. The germline CDR1 and CDR2 sequences are WNHNN and SYGVQD (reference sequence). The CDR3 has 17 amino acids. V was pared by 6 bases and J by 8 bases, with 19 bases of the junction left unmatched. CDR3 DNA sequence: TGCGCCAGCAGCGCAACCTACAACAGGGGTCGGAGCGATGAGCAGTTCTTC. Translating it yields CASSATYNRGRSDEQFF.

The chain uses TRBV4-3 and TRBJ2-7; TRBD1 matches at 11 bases. Losses at the gene ends were 1 base for V and 6 bases for J; bases not matched to a gene: 2. The V gene's germline CDR1 is LGHNA and CDR2 YSLEER. This CDR3 spans 14 amino acids. The CDR3 protein is CASSQVDRGREQYF. The CDR3 bases are TGCGCCAGCAGCCAAGTGGACAGGGGGCGCGAGCAGTACTTC.

This chain uses TRBV4-1 with TRBJ2-3; 16 bases are shared with TRBD2. Trimming removed 4 bases from V and 5 bases from J; junction bases left unmatched: 6. The length of the CDR3 is 17 residues. From germline, CDR1 is MGHRA and CDR2 YSYEKL. The CDR3: CASSLGTSGGAGDTQYF. For the CDR3, the DNA is TGCGCCAGCAGCCTAGGGACTAGCGGGGGGGCAGGAGATACGCAGTATTTT.

V and J are TRBV9 and TRBJ1-2; D is possibly TRBD1 (5 bases). V lost 0 bases and J 4 bases, leaving 7 bases between the germline ends. CDR1 and CDR2 from the germline V gene are SGDLS and YYNGEE. This CDR3 has 13 residues. CDR3 sequence (DNA): TGTGCCAGCAGCGTAGGGGGCGGCTATGGCTACACCTTC. Amino acids: CASSVGGGYGYTF.

The rearrangement joins TRBV9 to TRBJ2-2, with 10 bases fitting TRBD2. CDR3 size: 19 residues. Germline loops: CDR1 SGDLS, CDR2 YYNGEE. V lost 4 bases, J lost 7 bases, and 19 bases stayed unmatched. CDR3 loop: CASSPHDYPLAGEGGELFF. The CDR3 nucleotides read TGTGCCAGCAGCCCGCATGATTACCCTCTAGCGGGAGAAGGCGGGGAGCTGTTTTTT.

This clone is a singleton in its sample. This chain joins TRBV4-3 and TRBJ2-1, with unresolved D. Trimming took 1 base from V and 0 from J, leaving 7 bases between them. In germline, CDR1 is LGHNA, CDR2 YSLEER. The CDR3 has 15 residues. The CDR3 is CASSQGGRSYNEQFF. The DNA for the CDR3 is TGCGCCAGCAGCCAAGGTGGGCGCTCCTACAATGAGCAGTTCTTC.

CDR3 sequence reads: CASSRTGVGDTQYF. CDR3 coding DNA: TGTGCCAGCAGCCGCACAGGGGTCGGGGATACGCAGTATTTT. The J gene is TRBJ2-3, the V gene TRBV7-2; 7 nucleotides match TRBD1. The V and J ends lost 5 bases and 6 bases, in that order; junction bases with no gene match: 8. Germline V gene data show CDR1 as SGHTA and CDR2 as FQGNSA. The CDR3 has 14 amino acids. Supplemented by reference TRBV7-2 and TRBJ2-3, the full variable domain reads GAGVSQSPSNKVTEKGKDVELRCDPISGHTALYWYRQSLGQGLEFLIYFQGNSAPDKSGLPSDRFSAERTGGSVSTLTIQRTQQEDSAVYLCASSRTGVGDTQYFGPGTRLTVL.

This sequence joins TRBV23-1 and TRBJ2-3; 9 nucleotides match TRBD2. TRBV23-1 is an open reading frame, and its role is uncertain. The junction had 11 bases not matched to a gene; V was cut back by 4 bases and J by 0 bases. This CDR3 is built from 18 residues. DNA for the CDR3: TGCGCCAGCAGTCGGGCTAGCGGGGTAGCGGGGAGCACAGATACGCAGTATTTT. Its translation: CASSRASGVAGSTDTQYF.

The chain recombines TRBV29-1 with TRBJ1-4, with 9 bases lining up with TRBD1. Germline trimming cut 7 bases from V and 8 bases from J; bases unmatched to any gene: 8. Germline values: CDR1 SQVTM, CDR2 ANQGSEA. This CDR3 has 13 residues. The CDR3: CSAIPGQGEKLFF. The CDR3 DNA is TGCAGCGCTATACCGGGACAGGGAGAAAAACTGTTTTTT.

The CDR3 coding sequence is TGTGCCAGCAGTCCTAGACTTGCCCAGCCCCAGCATTTT. This gives the protein CASSPRLAQPQHF. The rearrangement links TRBV27 to TRBJ1-5, with D hard to call. The ends were cut back, 5 bases at V and 7 bases at J, with 12 bases in the middle. The CDR3 runs 13 residues. Per the germline V gene, CDR1 is MNHEY and CDR2 is SMNVEV (reference sequence).

This sequence joins TRBV4-1 and TRBJ1-1, with D possibly being TRBD1 (6 bases). With 4 bases removed from V and 5 bases from J, the gap between germline ends came to 17 bases. CDR3 length: 15 amino acids. Germline-derived CDR1 and CDR2 are MGHRA and YSYEKL. The CDR3 here is CASSRDLTGSTEAFF. The CDR3 DNA reads as TGCGCCAGCAGCCGCGACCTAACAGGGAGTACTGAAGCTTTCTTT.